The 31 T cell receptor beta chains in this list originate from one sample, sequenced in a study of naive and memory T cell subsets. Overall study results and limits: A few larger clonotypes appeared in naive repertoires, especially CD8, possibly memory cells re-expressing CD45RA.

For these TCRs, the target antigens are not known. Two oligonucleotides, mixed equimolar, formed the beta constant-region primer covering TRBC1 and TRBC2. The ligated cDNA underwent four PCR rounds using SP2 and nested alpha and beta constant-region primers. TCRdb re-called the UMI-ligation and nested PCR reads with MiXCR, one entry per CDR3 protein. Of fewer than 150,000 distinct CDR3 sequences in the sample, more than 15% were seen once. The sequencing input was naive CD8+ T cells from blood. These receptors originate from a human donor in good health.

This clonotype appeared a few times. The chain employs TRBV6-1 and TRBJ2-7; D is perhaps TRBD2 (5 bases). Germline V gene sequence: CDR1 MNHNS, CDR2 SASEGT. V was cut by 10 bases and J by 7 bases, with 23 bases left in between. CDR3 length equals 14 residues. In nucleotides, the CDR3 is TGTGCCACCGTCCTCCGGCTCACCTCGGGGGAGCAGTACTTC. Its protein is CATVLRLTSGEQYF.

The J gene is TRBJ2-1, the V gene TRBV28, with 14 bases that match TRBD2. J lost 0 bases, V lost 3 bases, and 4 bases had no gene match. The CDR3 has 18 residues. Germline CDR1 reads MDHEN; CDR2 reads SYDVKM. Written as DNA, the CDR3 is TGTGCCAGCAGTTTGTGGACTAGCGGGAGGAGCTCCTACAATGAGCAGTTCTTC. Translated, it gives CASSLWTSGRSSYNEQFF.

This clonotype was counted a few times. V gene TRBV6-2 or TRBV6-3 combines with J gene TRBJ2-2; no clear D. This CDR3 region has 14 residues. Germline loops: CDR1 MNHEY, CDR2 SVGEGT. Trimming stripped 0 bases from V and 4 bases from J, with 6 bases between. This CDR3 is CASSYSDSTGELFF. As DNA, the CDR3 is TGTGCCAGCAGTTACTCTGACTCCACCGGGGAGCTGTTTTTT.

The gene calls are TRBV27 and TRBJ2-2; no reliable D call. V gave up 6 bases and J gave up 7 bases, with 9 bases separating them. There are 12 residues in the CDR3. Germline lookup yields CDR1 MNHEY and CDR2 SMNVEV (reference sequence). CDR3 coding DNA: TGTGCCAGCAGCCCTAAACTCGGGGAGCTGTTTTTT. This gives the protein CASSPKLGELFF.

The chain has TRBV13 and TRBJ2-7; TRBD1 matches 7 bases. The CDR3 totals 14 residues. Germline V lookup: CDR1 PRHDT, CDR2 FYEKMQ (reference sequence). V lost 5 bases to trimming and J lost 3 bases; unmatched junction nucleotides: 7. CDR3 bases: TGTGCCAGCAGCCACCGGGACAGCAACTACGAGCAGTACTTC. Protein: CASSHRDSNYEQYF.

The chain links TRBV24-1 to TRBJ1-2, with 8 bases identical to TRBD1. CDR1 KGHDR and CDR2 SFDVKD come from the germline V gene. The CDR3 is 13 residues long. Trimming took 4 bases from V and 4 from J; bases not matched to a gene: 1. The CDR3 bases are TGTGCCACCAGTGAAACAGGGGGCTATGGCTACACCTTC. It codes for CATSETGGYGYTF.

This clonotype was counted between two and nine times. The chain's CDR3 is CASSLPQQGARDTDTQYF. The CDR3, as DNA: TGTGCCAGCAGCTTACCCCAACAGGGGGCGCGGGACACAGATACGCAGTATTTT. The V gene is TRBV7-3, the J gene TRBJ2-3, with 9 bases matching TRBD1. V was clipped by 2 bases and J by 2 bases; unmatched bases: 11. The CDR3 has 18 residues. Germline CDR1 reads SGHTA; CDR2 reads FQGTGA.

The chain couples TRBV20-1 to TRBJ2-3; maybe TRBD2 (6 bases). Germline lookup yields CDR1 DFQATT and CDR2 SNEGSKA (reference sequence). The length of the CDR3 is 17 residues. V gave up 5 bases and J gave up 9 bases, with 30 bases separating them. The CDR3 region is CSAGDPATSPARWTQYF. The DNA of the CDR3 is TGCAGTGCTGGCGACCCCGCAACTAGCCCCGCCAGGTGGACGCAGTATTTT.

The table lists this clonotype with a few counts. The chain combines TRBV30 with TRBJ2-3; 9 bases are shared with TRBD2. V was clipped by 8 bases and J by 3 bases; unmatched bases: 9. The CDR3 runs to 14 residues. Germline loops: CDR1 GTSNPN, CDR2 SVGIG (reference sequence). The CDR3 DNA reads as TGTGCCGTAGCGGGAGTATCAGGAACAGATACGCAGTATTTT. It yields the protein CAVAGVSGTDTQYF.

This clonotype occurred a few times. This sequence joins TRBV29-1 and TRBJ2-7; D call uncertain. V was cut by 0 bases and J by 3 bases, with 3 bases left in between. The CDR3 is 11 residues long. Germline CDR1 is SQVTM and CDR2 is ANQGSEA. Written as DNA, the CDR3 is TGCAGCGTTGAAGATTACTACGAGCAGTACTTC. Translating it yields CSVEDYYEQYF.

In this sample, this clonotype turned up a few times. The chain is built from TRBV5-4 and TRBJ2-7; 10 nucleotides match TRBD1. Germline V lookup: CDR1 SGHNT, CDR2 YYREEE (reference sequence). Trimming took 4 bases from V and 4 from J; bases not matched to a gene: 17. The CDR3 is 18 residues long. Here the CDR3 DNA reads TGTGCCAGCAGCCTACCCCTTCCGACGGACAGGGGGGATTACGAGCAGTACTTC. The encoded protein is CASSLPLPTDRGDYEQYF. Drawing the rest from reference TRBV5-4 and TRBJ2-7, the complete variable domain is ETGVTQSPTHLIKTRGQQVTLRCSSQSGHNTVSWYQQALGQGPQFIFQYYREEENGRGNFPPRFSGLQFPNYSSELNVNALELDDSALYLCASSLPLPTDRGDYEQYFGPGTRLTVT.

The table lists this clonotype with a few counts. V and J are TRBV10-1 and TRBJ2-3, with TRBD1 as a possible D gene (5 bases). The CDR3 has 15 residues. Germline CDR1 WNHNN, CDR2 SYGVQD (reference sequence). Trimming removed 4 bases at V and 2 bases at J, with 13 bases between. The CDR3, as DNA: TGCGCCAGCAGTGCCTCAAGGGGCAACACAGATACGCAGTATTTT. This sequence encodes CASSASRGNTDTQYF.

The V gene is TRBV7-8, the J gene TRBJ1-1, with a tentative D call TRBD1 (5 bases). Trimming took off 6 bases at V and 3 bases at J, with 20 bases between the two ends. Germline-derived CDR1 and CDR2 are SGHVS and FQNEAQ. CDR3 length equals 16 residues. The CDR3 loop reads CASSPDSLLLYTEAFF. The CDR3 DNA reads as TGTGCCAGCAGTCCCGACAGTCTATTGTTGTACACTGAAGCTTTCTTT.

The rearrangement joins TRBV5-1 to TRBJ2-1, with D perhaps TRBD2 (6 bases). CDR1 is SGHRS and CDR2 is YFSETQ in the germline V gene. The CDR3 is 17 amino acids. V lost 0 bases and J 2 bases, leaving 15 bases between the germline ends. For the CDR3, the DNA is TGCGCCAGCAGCTTGGTGGAGCAGGCGGGAACCTACAATGAGCAGTTCTTC. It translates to CASSLVEQAGTYNEQFF.

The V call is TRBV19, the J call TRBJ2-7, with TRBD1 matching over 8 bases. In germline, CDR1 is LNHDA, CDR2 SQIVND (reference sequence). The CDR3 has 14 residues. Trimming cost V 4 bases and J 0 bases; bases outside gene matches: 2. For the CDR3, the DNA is TGTGCCAGTAGTACGACAGGGGTCTCCTACGAGCAGTACTTC. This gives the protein CASSTTGVSYEQYF.

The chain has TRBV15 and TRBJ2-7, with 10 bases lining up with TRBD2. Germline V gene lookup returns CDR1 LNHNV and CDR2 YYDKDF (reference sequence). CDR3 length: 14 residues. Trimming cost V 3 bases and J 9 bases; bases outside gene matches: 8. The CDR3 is CATSSGLAGVWQYF. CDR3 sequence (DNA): TGTGCCACCAGCAGTGGGCTAGCGGGAGTTTGGCAGTACTTC.

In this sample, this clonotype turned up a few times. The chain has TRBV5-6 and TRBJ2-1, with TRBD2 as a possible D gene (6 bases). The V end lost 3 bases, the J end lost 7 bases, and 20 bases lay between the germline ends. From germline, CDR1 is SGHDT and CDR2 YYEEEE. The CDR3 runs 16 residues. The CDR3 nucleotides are TGTGCCAGCAGCTGGAGCGGGTGGGGGACTTCTAATGAGCAGTTCTTC. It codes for CASSWSGWGTSNEQFF.

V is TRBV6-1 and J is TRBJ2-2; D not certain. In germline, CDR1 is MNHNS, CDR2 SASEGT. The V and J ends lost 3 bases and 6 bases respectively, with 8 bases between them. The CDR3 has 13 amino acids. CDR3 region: CASSDFSPGELFF. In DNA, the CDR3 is TGTGCCAGCAGTGATTTTTCACCCGGGGAGCTGTTTTTT.

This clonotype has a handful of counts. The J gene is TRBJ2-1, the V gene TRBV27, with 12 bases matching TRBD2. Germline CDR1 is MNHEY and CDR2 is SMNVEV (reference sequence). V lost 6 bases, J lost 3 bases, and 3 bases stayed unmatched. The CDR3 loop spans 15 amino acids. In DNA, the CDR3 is TGTGCCAGCAGCAGGACTAGCGGGAACTACAATGAGCAGTTCTTC. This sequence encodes CASSRTSGNYNEQFF.

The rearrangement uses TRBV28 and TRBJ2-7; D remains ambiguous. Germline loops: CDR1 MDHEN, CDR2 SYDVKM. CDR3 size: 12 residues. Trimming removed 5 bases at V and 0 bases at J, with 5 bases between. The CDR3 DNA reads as TGTGCCAGCAGTGACCGCTCCTACGAGCAGTACTTC. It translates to CASSDRSYEQYF.

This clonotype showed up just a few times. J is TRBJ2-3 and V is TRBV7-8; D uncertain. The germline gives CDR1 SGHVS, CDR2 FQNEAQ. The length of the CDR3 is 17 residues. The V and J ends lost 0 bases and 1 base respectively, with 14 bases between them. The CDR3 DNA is TGTGCCAGCAGCTTAGCTAATGACCTAGAAGGCACAGATACGCAGTATTTT. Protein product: CASSLANDLEGTDTQYF. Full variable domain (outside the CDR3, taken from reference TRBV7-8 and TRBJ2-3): GAGVSQSPRYKVAKRGQDVALRCDPISGHVSLFWYQQALGQGPEFLTYFQNEAQLDKSGLPSDRFFAERPEGSVSTLKIQRTQQEDSAVYLCASSLANDLEGTDTQYFGPGTRLTVL.

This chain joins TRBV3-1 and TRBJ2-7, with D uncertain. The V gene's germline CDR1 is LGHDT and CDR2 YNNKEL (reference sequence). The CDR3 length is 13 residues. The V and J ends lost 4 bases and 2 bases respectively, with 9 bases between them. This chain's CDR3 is CASSPGGPYEQYF. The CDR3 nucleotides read TGTGCCAGCAGCCCAGGCGGACCCTACGAGCAGTACTTC.

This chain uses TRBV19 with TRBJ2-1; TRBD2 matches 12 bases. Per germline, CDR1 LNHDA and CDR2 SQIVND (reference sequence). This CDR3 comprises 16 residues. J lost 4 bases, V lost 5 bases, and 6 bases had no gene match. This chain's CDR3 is CASSATSGRFYNEQFF. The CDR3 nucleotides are TGTGCCAGTAGTGCAACTAGCGGGAGGTTTTACAATGAGCAGTTCTTC.

The chain's CDR3 is CASSGDRAAYNEQFF. As DNA, the CDR3 is TGTGCCAGCAGCGGAGACAGGGCGGCCTACAATGAGCAGTTCTTC. The J gene is TRBJ2-1, the V gene TRBV9, with 7 nucleotides matching TRBD1. The length of the CDR3 is 15 residues. Germline-derived CDR1 and CDR2 are SGDLS and YYNGEE. Unmatched junction bases numbered 5, after V lost 3 bases and J lost 2 bases.

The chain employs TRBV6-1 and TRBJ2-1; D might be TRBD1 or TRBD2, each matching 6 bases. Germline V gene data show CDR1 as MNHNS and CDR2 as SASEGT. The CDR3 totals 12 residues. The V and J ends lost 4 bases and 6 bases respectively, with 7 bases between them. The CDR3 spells CASSAGANEQFF. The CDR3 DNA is TGTGCCAGCAGTGCGGGGGCCAATGAGCAGTTCTTC.

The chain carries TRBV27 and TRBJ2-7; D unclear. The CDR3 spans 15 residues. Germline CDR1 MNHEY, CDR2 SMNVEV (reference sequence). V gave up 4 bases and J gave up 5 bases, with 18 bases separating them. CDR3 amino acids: CASSSARTLANEQYF. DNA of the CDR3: TGTGCCAGCAGTTCAGCCCGAACCCTGGCTAACGAGCAGTACTTC.

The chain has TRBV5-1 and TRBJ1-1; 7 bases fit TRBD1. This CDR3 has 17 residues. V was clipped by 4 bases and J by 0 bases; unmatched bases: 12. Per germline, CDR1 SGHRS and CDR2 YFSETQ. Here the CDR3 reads CASSSSQGTSLNTEAFF. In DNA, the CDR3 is TGCGCCAGCAGCAGCTCACAGGGGACCAGTCTGAACACTGAAGCTTTCTTT.

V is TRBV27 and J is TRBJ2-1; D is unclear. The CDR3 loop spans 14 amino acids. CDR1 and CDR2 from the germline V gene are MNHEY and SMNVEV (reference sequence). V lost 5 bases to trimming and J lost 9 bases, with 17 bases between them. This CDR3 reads CASSITLKGSEQFF. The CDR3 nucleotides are TGTGCCAGCAGTATCACCCTTAAGGGTTCTGAGCAGTTCTTC.

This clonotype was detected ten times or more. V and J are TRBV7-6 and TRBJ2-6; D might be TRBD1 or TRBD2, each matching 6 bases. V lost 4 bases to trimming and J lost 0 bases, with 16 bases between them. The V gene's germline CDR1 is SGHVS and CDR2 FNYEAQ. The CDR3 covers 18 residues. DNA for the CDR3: TGTGCCAGCAGCTGGGGGGCTAAGGGGACCTCTGGGGCCAACGTCCTGACTTTC. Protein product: CASSWGAKGTSGANVLTF.

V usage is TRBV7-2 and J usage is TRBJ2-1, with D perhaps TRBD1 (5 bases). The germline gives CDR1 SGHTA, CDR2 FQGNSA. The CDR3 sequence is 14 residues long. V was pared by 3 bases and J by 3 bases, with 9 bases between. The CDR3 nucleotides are TGTGCCAGCAGCTTCGGACACCTCTACAATGAGCAGTTCTTC. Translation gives CASSFGHLYNEQFF.

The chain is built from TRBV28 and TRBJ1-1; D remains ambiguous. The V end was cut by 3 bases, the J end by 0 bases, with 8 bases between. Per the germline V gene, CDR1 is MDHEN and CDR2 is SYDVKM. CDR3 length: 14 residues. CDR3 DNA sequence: TGTGCCAGCAGTTTTGTCGAGGTGAACACTGAAGCTTTCTTT. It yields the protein CASSFVEVNTEAFF.